This T cell receptor beta chain was retrieved from a study of cytomegalovirus exposure and HLA in healthy donors. Looked up from germline, CDR1 is SGHDN and CDR2 is FVKESK. V shed 0 bases and J shed 6 bases, with 8 bases lying between them. The CDR3 loop spans 13 amino acids. Findings and caveats of the study: Presence/absence analysis assumed near-uniform sequencing depth across donors.

Points on this clone: The antigen is not known.

Vbeta (60) and Jbeta (13) primers were used in the PCR. In the original processing: The count from a later analysis was tens of millions of unique TCR beta chains, 9 million to 12 million of them shared. TCRdb keeps only in-frame clones here, not all; method: immunoSEQ multiplex PCR. The V and J calls and clone size are taken from that table; D and trimming were inferred from the DNA. The sample holds some 95,000 clones, about four fifths seen once. Sequenced input: PBMCs. The receptor was derived from a man aged 25-40 years in good health and CMV-seronegative. The chain is built from TRBV14 and TRBJ1-1, with D hard to call. The CDR3 bases are TGTGCCAGCAGCCAAGATCTGGGCTCTGAAGCTTTCTTT. Amino acid sequence: CASSQDLGSEAFF.